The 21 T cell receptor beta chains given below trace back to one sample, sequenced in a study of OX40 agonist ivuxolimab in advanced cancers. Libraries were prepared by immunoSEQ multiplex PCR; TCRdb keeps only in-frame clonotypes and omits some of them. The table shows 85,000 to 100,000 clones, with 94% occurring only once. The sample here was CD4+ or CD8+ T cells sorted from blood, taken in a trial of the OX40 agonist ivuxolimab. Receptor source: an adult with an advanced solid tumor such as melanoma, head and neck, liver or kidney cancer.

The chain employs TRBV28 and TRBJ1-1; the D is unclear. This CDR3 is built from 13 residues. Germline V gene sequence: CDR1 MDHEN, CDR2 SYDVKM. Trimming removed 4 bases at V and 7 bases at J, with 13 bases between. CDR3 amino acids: CASSSSLEREAFF. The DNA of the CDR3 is TGTGCCAGCAGTTCATCCCTAGAGCGTGAAGCTTTCTTT.

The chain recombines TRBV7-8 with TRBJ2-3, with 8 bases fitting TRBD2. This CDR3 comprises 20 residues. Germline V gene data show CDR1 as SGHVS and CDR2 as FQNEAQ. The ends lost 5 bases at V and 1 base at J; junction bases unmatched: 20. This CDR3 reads CASSVVPTSGRQGGTDTQYF. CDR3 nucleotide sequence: TGTGCCAGCAGCGTTGTCCCCACTAGCGGACGCCAAGGGGGCACAGATACGCAGTATTTT. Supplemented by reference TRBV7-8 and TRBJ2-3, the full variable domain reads GAGVSQSPRYKVAKRGQDVALRCDPISGHVSLFWYQQALGQGPEFLTYFQNEAQLDKSGLPSDRFFAERPEGSVSTLKIQRTQQEDSAVYLCASSVVPTSGRQGGTDTQYFGPGTRLTVL.

DNA of the CDR3: TGTGCCAGCCGGGAAGGGCCTTTTATTTCACCCCTCCACTTT. Translated: CASREGPFISPLHF. The chain links TRBV25-1 to TRBJ1-6, with D hard to call. V lost 8 bases to trimming and J lost 9 bases, with 17 bases between them. Germline CDR1 and CDR2: MGHDK and SYGVNS. The CDR3 has 14 amino acids.

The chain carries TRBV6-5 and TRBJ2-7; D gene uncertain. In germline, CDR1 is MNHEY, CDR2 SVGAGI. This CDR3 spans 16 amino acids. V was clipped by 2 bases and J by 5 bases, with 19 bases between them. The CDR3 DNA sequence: TGTGCCAGCAGTTACATCGGGCCTGGATTAGCCCACGAGCAGTACTTC. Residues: CASSYIGPGLAHEQYF.

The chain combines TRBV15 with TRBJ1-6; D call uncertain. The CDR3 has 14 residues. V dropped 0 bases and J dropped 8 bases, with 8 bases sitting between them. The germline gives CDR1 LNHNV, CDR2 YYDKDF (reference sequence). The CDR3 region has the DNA TGTGCCACCAGCAGAGAAGGAAGGGATTCACCCCTCCACTTT. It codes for CATSREGRDSPLHF.

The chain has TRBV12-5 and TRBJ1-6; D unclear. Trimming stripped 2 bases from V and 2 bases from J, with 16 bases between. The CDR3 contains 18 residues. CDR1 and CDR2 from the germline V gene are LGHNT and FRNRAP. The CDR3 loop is CASGLWPLADPYNSPLHF. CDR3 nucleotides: TGTGCTAGTGGTTTGTGGCCCCTGGCGGACCCCTATAATTCACCCCTCCACTTT.

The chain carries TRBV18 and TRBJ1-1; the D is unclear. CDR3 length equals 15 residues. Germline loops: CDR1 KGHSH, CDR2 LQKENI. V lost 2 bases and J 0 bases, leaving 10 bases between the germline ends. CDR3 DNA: TGTGCCAGCTCACCATCCCAGAACATGAACACTGAAGCTTTCTTT. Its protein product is CASSPSQNMNTEAFF. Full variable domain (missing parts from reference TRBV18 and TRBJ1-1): NAGVMQNPRHLVRRRGQEARLRCSPMKGHSHVYWYRQLPEEGLKFMVYLQKENIIDESGMPKERFSAEFPKEGPSILRIQQVVRGDSAAYFCASSPSQNMNTEAFFGQGTRLTVV.

The CDR3 loop is CASSPGSGGVTDTQYF. CDR3 DNA: TGTGCCAGCAGTCCTGGTAGTGGCGGGGTCACAGATACGCAGTATTTT. V is TRBV27 and J is TRBJ2-3, with D possibly matching TRBD2 (6 bases). V was pared by 5 bases and J by 2 bases, with 17 bases between. CDR1 and CDR2 (germline): MNHEY, SMNVEV (reference sequence). The CDR3 is 16 residues long.

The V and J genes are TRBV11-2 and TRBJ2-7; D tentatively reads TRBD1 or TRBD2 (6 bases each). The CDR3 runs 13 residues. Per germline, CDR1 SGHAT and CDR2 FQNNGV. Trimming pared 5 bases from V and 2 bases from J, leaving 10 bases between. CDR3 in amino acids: CASSTGGPYEQYF. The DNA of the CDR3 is TGTGCCAGCAGCACCGGGGGCCCCTACGAGCAGTACTTC.

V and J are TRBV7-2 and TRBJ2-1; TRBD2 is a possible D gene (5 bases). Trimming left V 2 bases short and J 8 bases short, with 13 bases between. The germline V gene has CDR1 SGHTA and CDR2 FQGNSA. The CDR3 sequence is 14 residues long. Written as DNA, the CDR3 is TGTGCCAGCAGCTTAAGTGGCAACGGGGATGAGCAGTTCTTC. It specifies CASSLSGNGDEQFF.

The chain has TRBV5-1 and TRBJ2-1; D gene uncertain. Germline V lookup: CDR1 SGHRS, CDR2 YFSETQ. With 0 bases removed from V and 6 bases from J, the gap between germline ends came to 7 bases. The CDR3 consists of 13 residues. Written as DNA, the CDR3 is TGCGCCAGCAGCTTGGAAGTAGTCAATGAGCAGTTCTTC. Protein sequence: CASSLEVVNEQFF.

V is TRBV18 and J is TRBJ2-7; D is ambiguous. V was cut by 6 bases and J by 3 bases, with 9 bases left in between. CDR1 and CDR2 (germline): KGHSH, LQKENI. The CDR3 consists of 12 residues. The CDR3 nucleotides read TGTGCCAGCTCCCCCGACCTCTACGAGCAGTACTTC. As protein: CASSPDLYEQYF.

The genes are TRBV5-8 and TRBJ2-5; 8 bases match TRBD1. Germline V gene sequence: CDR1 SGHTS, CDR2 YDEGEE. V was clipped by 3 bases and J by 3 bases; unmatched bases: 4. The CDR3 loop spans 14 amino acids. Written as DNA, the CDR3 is TGTGCCAGCAGCTCCTTGGACAGGGAAGAGACCCAGTACTTC. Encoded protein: CASSSLDREETQYF.

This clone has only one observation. CDR3 DNA sequence: TGTGCCAGCAGCTGGACAGGGGACTCCGCTGGAAACACCATATATTTT. This gives the protein CASSWTGDSAGNTIYF. The J gene is TRBJ1-3, the V gene TRBV5-6; 9 bases align to TRBD1. This CDR3 is 16 amino acids long. Germline V gene sequence: CDR1 SGHDT, CDR2 YYEEEE. Germline trimming cut 3 bases from V and 2 bases from J; bases unmatched to any gene: 6.

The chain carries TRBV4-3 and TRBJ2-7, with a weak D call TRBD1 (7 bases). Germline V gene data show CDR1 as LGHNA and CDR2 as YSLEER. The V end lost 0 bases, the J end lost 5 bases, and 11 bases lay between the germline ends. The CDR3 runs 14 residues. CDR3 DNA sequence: TGCGCCAGCAGCCAAGAAAGCAGGGGGGACGAGCAGTACTTC. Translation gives CASSQESRGDEQYF.

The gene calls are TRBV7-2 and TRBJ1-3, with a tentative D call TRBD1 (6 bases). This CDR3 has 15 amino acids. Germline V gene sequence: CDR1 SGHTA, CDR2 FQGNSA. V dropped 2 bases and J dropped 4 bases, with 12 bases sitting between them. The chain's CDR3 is CASSLNGGQGNTIYF. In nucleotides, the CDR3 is TGTGCCAGCAGCTTAAACGGGGGGCAGGGAAACACCATATATTTT.

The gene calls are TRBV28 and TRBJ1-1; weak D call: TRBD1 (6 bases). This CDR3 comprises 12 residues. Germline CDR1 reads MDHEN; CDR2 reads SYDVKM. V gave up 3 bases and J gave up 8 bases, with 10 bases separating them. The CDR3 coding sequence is TGTGCCAGCAGTTTGCAAGACAGGGAAGCTTTCTTT. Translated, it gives CASSLQDREAFF.

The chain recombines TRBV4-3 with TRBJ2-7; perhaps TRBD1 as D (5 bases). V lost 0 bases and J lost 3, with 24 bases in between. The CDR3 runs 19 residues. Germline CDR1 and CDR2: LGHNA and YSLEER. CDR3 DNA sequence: TGCGCCAGCAGCCAAGATCGGTCGGGCAGGGTATTATCTGGCTACGAGCAGTACTTC. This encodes CASSQDRSGRVLSGYEQYF.

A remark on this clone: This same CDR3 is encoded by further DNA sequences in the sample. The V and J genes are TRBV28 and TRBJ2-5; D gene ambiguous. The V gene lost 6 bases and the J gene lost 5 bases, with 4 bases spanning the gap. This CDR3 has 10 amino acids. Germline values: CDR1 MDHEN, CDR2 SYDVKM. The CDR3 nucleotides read TGTGCCAGCAGCCGGGAGACCCAGTACTTC. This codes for CASSRETQYF.

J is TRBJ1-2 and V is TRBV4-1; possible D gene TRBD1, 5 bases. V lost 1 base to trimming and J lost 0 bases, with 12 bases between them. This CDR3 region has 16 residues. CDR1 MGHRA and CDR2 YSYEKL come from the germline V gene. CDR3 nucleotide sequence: TGCGCCAGCAGCCAAGGACAGCGGCAAGCTAACTATGGCTACACCTTC. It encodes CASSQGQRQANYGYTF.

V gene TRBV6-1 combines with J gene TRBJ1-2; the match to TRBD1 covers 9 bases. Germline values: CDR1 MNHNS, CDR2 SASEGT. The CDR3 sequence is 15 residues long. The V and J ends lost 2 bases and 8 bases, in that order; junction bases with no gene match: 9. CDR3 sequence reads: CASSERDRARKGYTF. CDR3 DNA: TGTGCCAGCAGTGAAAGGGACAGGGCCCGAAAGGGCTACACCTTC.